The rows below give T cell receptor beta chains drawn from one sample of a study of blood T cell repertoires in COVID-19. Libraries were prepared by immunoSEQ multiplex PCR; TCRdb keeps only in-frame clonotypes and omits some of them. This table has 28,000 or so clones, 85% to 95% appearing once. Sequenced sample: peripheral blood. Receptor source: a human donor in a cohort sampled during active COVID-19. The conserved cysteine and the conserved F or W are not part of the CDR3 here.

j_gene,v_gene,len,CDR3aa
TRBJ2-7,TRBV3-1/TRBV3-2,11,ASSPPSSYEQY
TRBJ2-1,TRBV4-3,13,ASSQDRDSYNEQF
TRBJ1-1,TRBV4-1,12,ASSHDRANTEAF
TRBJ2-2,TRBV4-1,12,ASSPQVNTGELF
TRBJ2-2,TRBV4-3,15,ASSQTRAGLGAGELF
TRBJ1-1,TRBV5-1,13,ASSLPGGSGTEAF
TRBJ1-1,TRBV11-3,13,ASCSPSTGNTEAF
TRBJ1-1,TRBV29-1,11,SVDRGGNTEAF
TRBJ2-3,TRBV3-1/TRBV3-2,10,ASSQELGTQY
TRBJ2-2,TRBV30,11,AWTAGRTGELF
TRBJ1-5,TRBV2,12,ASSEGQGGQPQH
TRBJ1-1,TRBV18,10,ASSPHRDEAF
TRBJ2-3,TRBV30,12,AWSAGGSTDTQY
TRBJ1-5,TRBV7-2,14,ASSLAESYSNQPQH
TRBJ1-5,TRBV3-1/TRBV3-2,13,ASSQGQGGGQPQH
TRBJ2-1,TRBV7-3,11,ASSLTTGNEQF
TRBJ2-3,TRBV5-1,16,ASSWGGAGGPRTDTQY
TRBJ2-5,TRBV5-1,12,ASSLVPGGETQY
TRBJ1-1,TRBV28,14,ASTSPAGNMNTEAF
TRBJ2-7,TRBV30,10,AWTGRAYEQY
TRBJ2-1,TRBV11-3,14,ASSLVLAGSYNEQF
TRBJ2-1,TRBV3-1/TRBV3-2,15,ASSQDRSSGRGGEQF
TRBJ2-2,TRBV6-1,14,ASSERAGWATGELF
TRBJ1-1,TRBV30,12,AWSQDPMNTEAF
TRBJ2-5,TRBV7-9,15,ASSLATSGRAGETQY
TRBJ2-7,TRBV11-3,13,ASSSMAGANYEQY
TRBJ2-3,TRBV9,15,ASSPQRRTSGIDTQY
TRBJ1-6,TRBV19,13,ASNWDLGYNSPLH
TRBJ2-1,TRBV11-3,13,ASSLVWTPGGEQF
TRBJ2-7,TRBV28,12,ASSTALSGYEQY
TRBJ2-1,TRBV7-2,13,ASSLASPLYNEQF
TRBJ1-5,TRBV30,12,AWNDGTLAQPQH
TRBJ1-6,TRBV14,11,ASSQVVRTGLH
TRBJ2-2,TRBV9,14,ASRATGTVNTGELF
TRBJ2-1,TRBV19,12,ASSSGGSYNEQF
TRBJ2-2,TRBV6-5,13,ASNPQASNTGELF
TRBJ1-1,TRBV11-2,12,ASSLSGVGTEAF
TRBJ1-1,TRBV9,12,ASSVTGMNTEAF
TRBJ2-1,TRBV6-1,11,ASSDDRVNEQF
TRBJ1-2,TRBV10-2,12,ASSEQPDRGGYT
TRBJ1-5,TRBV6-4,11,ASSAGNNQPQH